This is a list of T cell receptor beta chains from one sample in a study of cytomegalovirus exposure and HLA in healthy donors. The repertoire was sequenced with immunoSEQ multiplex PCR; TCRdb's copy has only in-frame clones and lacks some. The sample lists approximately 190,000 clones, approximately 87% occurring once. The sequenced sample was PBMCs. These receptors were collected from a man younger than 45 in good health and CMV-seronegative. The CDR3 runs from the conserved cysteine through the conserved F or W. D genes are given only for firm matches. Clone sizes are given selectively: once, few, many, or a class where the clone is expanded.

DNA: TGTGCCAGCAGCCAAGAACGGGACAGCTCCTACGAGCAGTACTTC
CDR3: CASSQERDSSYEQYF
size: .
V: TRBV4-2
D: TRBD1
J: TRBJ2-7

DNA: TGTGCCTGGGAGGCCCGGGACAGGGTCGGCTACACCTTC
CDR3: CAWEARDRVGYTF
size: .
V: TRBV30
D: TRBD1
J: TRBJ1-2

DNA: TGTGCCACCAGCAGAGATCCGGGGGGAACAGCTTTCTTT
CDR3: CATSRDPGGTAFF
size: once
V: TRBV15
D: .
J: TRBJ1-1

DNA: TGCGCCAGCAGCTCCCGGGGGGAGACCCAGTACTTC
CDR3: CASSSRGETQYF
size: .
V: TRBV5-1
D: .
J: TRBJ2-5

DNA: TGTGCCAGCAGCCAAGGAGGACAGGATCAAGAGACCCAGTACTTC
CDR3: CASSQGGQDQETQYF
size: .
V: TRBV4-2
D: TRBD1
J: TRBJ2-5

DNA: TGCGCCAGCAGCCGGACCGGGAACGACAATGAGCAGTTCTTC
CDR3: CASSRTGNDNEQFF
size: few
V: TRBV5-1
D: .
J: TRBJ2-1

DNA: TGTGCCAGCAGCACCGGGGAGTGGGAGACCCAGTACTTC
CDR3: CASSTGEWETQYF
size: .
V: TRBV5-4
D: .
J: TRBJ2-5

DNA: TGTGCCAGCAGTTGGGGAGGAGGGGAGCAGTACTTC
CDR3: CASSWGGGEQYF
size: .
V: TRBV14
D: .
J: TRBJ2-7

DNA: TGTGCCAGCACCAGTGCGGCGGGTAGCGGGGTCTCCTACGAGCAGTACTTC
CDR3: CASTSAAGSGVSYEQYF
size: .
V: TRBV28
D: TRBD2
J: TRBJ2-7

DNA: TGTTCCAGCAGCTTTACAGGGGGTGGCTACACCTTC
CDR3: CSSSFTGGGYTF
size: .
V: TRBV7-9
D: TRBD1
J: TRBJ1-2

DNA: TGTTCCAGCAGCCAACTCCGGGGGAACGGCTACACCTTC
CDR3: CSSSQLRGNGYTF
size: .
V: TRBV7-9
D: .
J: TRBJ1-2

DNA: TGTGCCAGCTCACCTACCGGGACTGCCTACGAGCAGTACTTC
CDR3: CASSPTGTAYEQYF
size: .
V: TRBV18
D: .
J: TRBJ2-7

DNA: TGTGCCAGCAGCGGGGGACAAGGAAATGAAAAACTGTTTTTT
CDR3: CASSGGQGNEKLFF
size: .
V: TRBV4-2
D: .
J: TRBJ1-4

DNA: TGTGCCAGTAGTATAGACCCCGGGACAGGGGACCTCGGTGAAAAACTGTTTTTT
CDR3: CASSIDPGTGDLGEKLFF
size: .
V: TRBV19
D: TRBD1
J: TRBJ1-4

DNA: TGCGCCAGCAGCCAAGACGACAGGGCACCTTACAATGAGCAGTTCTTC
CDR3: CASSQDDRAPYNEQFF
size: .
V: TRBV4-3
D: TRBD1
J: TRBJ2-1

DNA: TGTGCCAGCATTAGCGGGGCTGGAGATACGCAGTATTTT
CDR3: CASISGAGDTQYF
size: .
V: TRBV6-1
D: TRBD2
J: TRBJ2-3

DNA: TGTGCCAGCAGTCCCCGGGGTGGCTCGACAACTAACTATGGCTACACCTTC
CDR3: CASSPRGGSTTNYGYTF
size: .
V: TRBV28
D: .
J: TRBJ1-2

DNA: TGTGCCAGCAGTTTGGGGGGGTCTGGCAGTCAGTACTTC
CDR3: CASSLGGSGSQYF
size: .
V: TRBV28
D: TRBD2
J: TRBJ2-4

DNA: TGTGCCAGCAGTGAAGGCCAGGGGGGTATCTACGAGCAGTACTTC
CDR3: CASSEGQGGIYEQYF
size: .
V: TRBV6-1
D: .
J: TRBJ2-7

DNA: TGTGCCAGCAGCTTAGCCATAGGCGGGGGGGTTACAGATACGCAGTATTTT
CDR3: CASSLAIGGGVTDTQYF
size: .
V: TRBV7-9
D: TRBD2
J: TRBJ2-3

DNA: TGTGCCAGCAGCCACTATGGGGGACAGGGAATTTACGAGCAGTACTTC
CDR3: CASSHYGGQGIYEQYF
size: .
V: TRBV11-2
D: TRBD1
J: TRBJ2-7

DNA: TGTGCCAGCAGTGACTTAAGGGACAGTTCCTACAATGAGCAGTTCTTC
CDR3: CASSDLRDSSYNEQFF
size: .
V: TRBV25-1
D: TRBD1
J: TRBJ2-1

DNA: TGCGCCAGCAGCCGGACTAGCGGGGGCGATACGCAGTATTTT
CDR3: CASSRTSGGDTQYF
size: .
V: TRBV4-3
D: TRBD2
J: TRBJ2-3

DNA: TGTGCCAGCAGCAGACGGGACAGCTTCTATGGCTACACCTTC
CDR3: CASSRRDSFYGYTF
size: .
V: TRBV7-9
D: TRBD1
J: TRBJ1-2

DNA: TGTGCCAGCAGCCCGGGACTACTCCTCGAGCAGTACTTC
CDR3: CASSPGLLLEQYF
size: .
V: TRBV14
D: TRBD2
J: TRBJ2-7

DNA: TGTGCCAGCAGTGAGGACTTTTCCGGAAACACCATATATTTT
CDR3: CASSEDFSGNTIYF
size: .
V: TRBV6-6
D: .
J: TRBJ1-3

DNA: TGTGCCAGCAGCCATAGTCCGGGACTAGCCCTGTTTCCGACCTACAATGAGCAGTTCTTC
CDR3: CASSHSPGLALFPTYNEQFF
size: .
V: TRBV14
D: TRBD2
J: TRBJ2-1

DNA: TGTGCCAGCTCAGCGCGCCTAGCGGGAGGCCACAATGAGCAGTTCTTC
CDR3: CASSARLAGGHNEQFF
size: once
V: TRBV18
D: TRBD2
J: TRBJ2-1

DNA: TGTGCCTGGAGTACCTACACACCCGGTAGCCCTGAAGCTTTCTTT
CDR3: CAWSTYTPGSPEAFF
size: .
V: TRBV30
D: .
J: TRBJ1-1

DNA: TGTGCCATCAGTGAACAGGGGACGGATGGCTACACCTTC
CDR3: CAISEQGTDGYTF
size: .
V: TRBV10-3
D: TRBD1
J: TRBJ1-2

DNA: TGTGCCAGCAGCTTGGCCTGGCTAGCGGGAGGCTCTCAATTATTTGAGCAGTTCTTC
CDR3: CASSLAWLAGGSQLFEQFF
size: .
V: TRBV5-8
D: TRBD2
J: TRBJ2-1

DNA: TGTGCCAGCAGTTCGCCGGAAGGGGCCTATAGCAATCAGCCCCAGCATTTT
CDR3: CASSSPEGAYSNQPQHF
size: .
V: TRBV28
D: .
J: TRBJ1-5

DNA: TGTGCCATCGGTCCGGGGGGGGTTGGTGGCTACACCTTC
CDR3: CAIGPGGVGGYTF
size: .
V: TRBV19
D: .
J: TRBJ1-2

DNA: TGTGCCAGCAGCTCGGGTGTTCACAATTCACCCCTCCACTTT
CDR3: CASSSGVHNSPLHF
size: .
V: TRBV7-9
D: .
J: TRBJ1-6

DNA: TGTGCCAGCAGCAATCCCCCTGGGGGGAGTTACAATGAGCAGTTCTTC
CDR3: CASSNPPGGSYNEQFF
size: .
V: TRBV5-6
D: .
J: TRBJ2-1

DNA: TGTGCCAGCATCCAACAGGGGACCTACAATGAGCAGTTCTTC
CDR3: CASIQQGTYNEQFF
size: .
V: TRBV11-2
D: TRBD1
J: TRBJ2-1

DNA: TGTGCCAGTAGTATAACGTGGCGGACAGGGCGAGTTCAGCCCCAGCATTTT
CDR3: CASSITWRTGRVQPQHF
size: few
V: TRBV19
D: TRBD1
J: TRBJ1-5

DNA: TGTGCCAGCAGCCTCCTGACAGGGTCGACCAAAAACAGTCAGTACTTC
CDR3: CASSLLTGSTKNSQYF
size: .
V: TRBV5-5
D: TRBD1
J: TRBJ2-4

DNA: TGCGCCAGCAGCTTGGCAGGGGGCGATCAGCCCCAGCATTTT
CDR3: CASSLAGGDQPQHF
size: .
V: TRBV5-1
D: TRBD1
J: TRBJ1-5

DNA: TGTGCCAGTAGTATGGGCCCTCGGGGGGATAACTATGGCTACACCTTC
CDR3: CASSMGPRGDNYGYTF
size: .
V: TRBV19
D: .
J: TRBJ1-2

DNA: TGCGCCAGCAGCTTTGGGGTAGCGAAAGAGACCCAGTACTTC
CDR3: CASSFGVAKETQYF
size: .
V: TRBV5-1
D: .
J: TRBJ2-5

DNA: TGTGCCAGCAGCCAAGAAGCGTCGCAGTCGAGCAATCAGCCCCAGCATTTT
CDR3: CASSQEASQSSNQPQHF
size: .
V: TRBV4-2
D: .
J: TRBJ1-5

DNA: TGTGCCAGCAGTCACGCCGGGACTCTCAGCTCCTACGAGCAGTACTTC
CDR3: CASSHAGTLSSYEQYF
size: few
V: TRBV27
D: .
J: TRBJ2-7

DNA: TGTGCCAGCAGGCCCGGCGGGGGGAGGATCCGAGCGGCCGACAATGAGCAGTTCTTC
CDR3: CASRPGGGRIRAADNEQFF
size: .
V: TRBV11-1
D: TRBD2
J: TRBJ2-1

DNA: TGTGCCAGCAGCTCAATTTCAGCGGGAGCCGGCGAGACCCAGTACTTC
CDR3: CASSSISAGAGETQYF
size: few
V: TRBV5-5
D: TRBD2
J: TRBJ2-5

DNA: TGTGCCAGCAGACCCCAGGGGGGCTCCTACGAGCAGTACTTC
CDR3: CASRPQGGSYEQYF
size: .
V: TRBV2
D: .
J: TRBJ2-7

DNA: TGTGCCTGGAGTCCGATGTTGACAGGACTCTACGAGCAGTACTTC
CDR3: CAWSPMLTGLYEQYF
size: .
V: TRBV30
D: .
J: TRBJ2-7